Following are 26 T cell receptor beta chains from one sample sequenced in a study of T-cell memory formation after mild COVID-19. One entry per CDR3 protein results from TCRdb running MiXCR on the 5' RACE reads. The sample lists 75,000 to 95,000 distinct CDR3 sequences; roughly 16% were seen once. Sequenced: PBMCs or a T cell subset sorted from them (not recorded which). The source of these receptors is a man in his late teens or twenties who had mild COVID-19 (a few samples of this study predate the infection). Cell type and time point are not known.

The rearrangement joins TRBV4-3 to TRBJ1-5, with D possibly being TRBD1 (5 bases). Trimming took off 0 bases at V and 6 bases at J, with 18 bases between the two ends. Germline V gene sequence: CDR1 LGHNA, CDR2 YSLEER. This CDR3 spans 17 amino acids. The CDR3 loop reads CASSQDPPGRGSQPQHF. In DNA, the CDR3 is TGCGCCAGCAGCCAAGACCCCCCGGGGAGGGGTAGTCAGCCCCAGCATTTT.

The CDR3 DNA is TGCAGCGTTGAAACGGGGAACACTGAAGCTTTCTTT. Translating it yields CSVETGNTEAFF. V and J are TRBV29-1 and TRBJ1-1, with no clear D. The V gene lost 2 bases and the J gene lost 1 base, with 5 bases spanning the gap. The CDR3 is made up of 12 amino acids. Germline V gene lookup returns CDR1 SQVTM and CDR2 ANQGSEA.

The chain is built from TRBV4-1 and TRBJ1-2; 8 nucleotides align to TRBD1. The CDR3 extends over 15 amino acids. Per the germline V gene, CDR1 is MGHRA and CDR2 is YSYEKL. Trimming cost V 2 bases and J 4 bases; bases outside gene matches: 6. CDR3 nucleotide sequence: TGCGCCAGCAGCCAACCGCTCACAGGGGGCTATGGCTACACCTTC. It specifies CASSQPLTGGYGYTF.

This clonotype was counted a few times. The V gene is TRBV27, the J gene TRBJ2-1; D unclear. Trimming removed 5 bases from V and 8 bases from J, with 10 bases in between. Germline V gene data show CDR1 as MNHEY and CDR2 as SMNVEV (reference sequence). The CDR3 contains 12 residues. For the CDR3, the DNA is TGTGCCAGCAGTACCAGTAGTTATGAGCAGTTCTTC. The encoded protein is CASSTSSYEQFF.

This clonotype appeared many times. CDR3 sequence: CASSPGQGAYEQYV. The CDR3 DNA reads as TGCGCCAGCAGCCCAGGTCAGGGGGCCTACGAGCAGTACGTC. V is TRBV5-1 and J is TRBJ2-7; 7 bases fit TRBD1. Germline lookup yields CDR1 SGHRS and CDR2 YFSETQ. The CDR3 has 14 residues. J was trimmed by 2 bases and V by 4 bases; bases with no gene match: 6.

The chain employs TRBV20-1 and TRBJ1-2, with D possibly being TRBD1 (5 bases). Trimming stripped 8 bases from V and 2 bases from J, with 15 bases between. CDR1 DFQATT and CDR2 SNEGSKA come from the germline V gene (reference sequence). This CDR3 comprises 13 residues. The CDR3 reads CSPRDLSNYGYTF. CDR3 in DNA: TGCAGTCCCAGGGACCTCTCAAACTATGGCTACACCTTC.

This clonotype was seen more than once but under ten times. The chain has TRBV11-2 and TRBJ2-7; D not resolved. This CDR3 region has 11 residues. The germline V gene encodes CDR1 SGHAT and CDR2 FQNNGV. The V end was cut by 4 bases, the J end by 2 bases, with 3 bases between. CDR3 region: CASSSTYEQYF. Here the CDR3 DNA reads TGTGCCAGCAGCTCTACCTACGAGCAGTACTTC.

This clonotype was observed a handful of times. This chain joins TRBV5-1 and TRBJ1-5; D ambiguous. Trimming took 0 bases from V and 4 from J, leaving 5 bases between them. Germline V gene lookup returns CDR1 SGHRS and CDR2 YFSETQ. The CDR3 loop spans 13 amino acids. The CDR3 protein is CASSLEVNQPQHF. For the CDR3, the DNA is TGCGCCAGCAGCTTGGAGGTTAATCAGCCCCAGCATTTT. Supplemented by reference TRBV5-1 and TRBJ1-5, the full variable domain reads KAGVTQTPRYLIKTRGQQVTLSCSPISGHRSVSWYQQTPGQGLQFLFEYFSETQRNKGNFPGRFSGRQFSNSRSEMNVSTLELGDSALYLCASSLEVNQPQHFGDGTRLSIL.

This clonotype was counted between two and nine times. This sequence joins TRBV4-3 and TRBJ1-6; D is uncertain. V was pared by 0 bases and J by 9 bases, with 12 bases between. This CDR3 has 15 residues. From germline, CDR1 is LGHNA and CDR2 YSLEER. The DNA of the CDR3 is TGCGCCAGCAGCCAAGATAACGCCGGAGGTTCACCCCTCCACTTT. Translation gives CASSQDNAGGSPLHF.

The chain uses TRBV7-9 and TRBJ1-5; no definite D call. CDR3 size: 13 residues. V lost 3 bases to trimming and J lost 6 bases, with 9 bases between them. The germline V gene has CDR1 SEHNR and CDR2 FQNEAQ (reference sequence). The CDR3 nucleotides are TGTGCCAGCAGCTTCGATCGAGCTCAGCCCCAGCATTTT. This codes for CASSFDRAQPQHF.

This chain links TRBV7-8 with TRBJ1-1, with D hard to call. The germline gives CDR1 SGHVS, CDR2 FQNEAQ. V was trimmed by 1 base and J by 2 bases, leaving 8 bases between them. This CDR3 is 14 amino acids long. Written as DNA, the CDR3 is TGTGCCAGCAGCTTAGTACCGGGCAACACTGAAGCTTTCTTT. It yields the protein CASSLVPGNTEAFF.

This clonotype was counted many times. The chain links TRBV4-3 to TRBJ2-1, with D hard to call. CDR1 and CDR2 (germline): LGHNA, YSLEER. The CDR3 consists of 15 residues. Trimming removed 7 bases at V and 0 bases at J, with 13 bases between. CDR3 sequence: CASTPERSSYNEQFF. CDR3 coding DNA: TGCGCCAGCACCCCAGAGCGAAGCTCCTACAATGAGCAGTTCTTC.

The gene calls are TRBV13 and TRBJ1-2, with D possibly TRBD1 on 5 matching bases. The CDR3 has 14 amino acids. Looked up from germline, CDR1 is PRHDT and CDR2 is FYEKMQ (reference sequence). V dropped 0 bases and J dropped 5 bases, with 10 bases sitting between them. In nucleotides, the CDR3 is TGTGCCAGCAGCTTAGGCCTGGGGGGTTATGGCTACACCTTC. Its translation is CASSLGLGGYGYTF.

The gene calls are TRBV27 and TRBJ1-6; D is unresolved. Trimming pared 3 bases from V and 8 bases from J, leaving 14 bases between. This CDR3 has 15 amino acids. Per germline, CDR1 MNHEY and CDR2 SMNVEV (reference sequence). CDR3 nucleotides: TGTGCCAGCAGTTTGCTCGGGGTGAACTATTCACCCCTCCACTTT. This translates into CASSLLGVNYSPLHF.

The chain carries TRBV12-3 or TRBV12-4 and TRBJ2-1, with no clear D. Trimming removed 3 bases at V and 9 bases at J, with 6 bases between. The CDR3 is 11 residues long. CDR3 coding DNA: TGTGCCAGCAGTTTTAGGCTTGAGCAGTTCTTC. It encodes CASSFRLEQFF.

This clonotype was seen repeatedly, ten times or more. This chain links TRBV12-3 or TRBV12-4 with TRBJ2-2, with 9 bases that match TRBD2. The CDR3 is 15 residues long. V trimming: 5 bases; J trimming: 1 base; junction bases outside the gene matches: 2. CDR3: CASSLTSGNTGELFF. The CDR3 DNA follows: TGTGCCAGCAGTCTGACTAGCGGGAACACCGGGGAGCTGTTTTTT.

The chain couples TRBV7-9 to TRBJ2-7; D gene uncertain. Trimming pared 5 bases from V and 2 bases from J, leaving 13 bases between. Germline CDR1 and CDR2: SEHNR and FQNEAQ (reference sequence). This CDR3 has 14 amino acids. CDR3 protein: CASSRGELAYEQYF. The CDR3, as DNA: TGTGCCAGCAGCCGTGGAGAATTGGCCTACGAGCAGTACTTC.

The J gene is TRBJ2-1, the V gene TRBV7-2; no definite D call. The length of the CDR3 is 15 residues. Trimming took off 2 bases at V and 8 bases at J, with 16 bases between the two ends. CDR1 SGHTA and CDR2 FQGNSA come from the germline V gene. CDR3 sequence reads: CASSLRYVNKDEQFF. In nucleotides, the CDR3 is TGTGCCAGCAGCTTACGGTATGTAAACAAAGATGAGCAGTTCTTC.

The genes are TRBV20-1 and TRBJ1-1; D is perhaps TRBD1 (5 bases). The germline V and J ends were trimmed by 3 bases and 6 bases, with 11 bases remaining between them. This CDR3 comprises 12 residues. Germline-derived CDR1 and CDR2 are DFQATT and SNEGSKA (reference sequence). This CDR3 is CSARDTQPEAFF. CDR3 in DNA: TGCAGTGCTAGGGACACACAACCTGAAGCTTTCTTT.

The chain combines TRBV9 with TRBJ2-1; D ambiguous. V lost 3 bases and J 7 bases, leaving 8 bases between the germline ends. Germline CDR1 SGDLS, CDR2 YYNGEE. The CDR3 loop spans 12 amino acids. CDR3 DNA: TGTGCCAGCAGCGGCGTAAAAAATGAGCAGTTCTTC. Translation: CASSGVKNEQFF.

This clonotype showed up just a few times. CDR3 nucleotides: TGTGCCAGCAGCCCCGGGGGCCACTACGAGCAGTACGTC. This encodes CASSPGGHYEQYV. The chain joins TRBV7-3 to TRBJ2-7; D possibly matches TRBD1 or TRBD2 (6 bases each). The length of the CDR3 is 13 residues. Germline-derived CDR1 and CDR2 are SGHTA and FQGTGA. V was trimmed by 5 bases and J by 3 bases, leaving 11 bases between them.

This clonotype turned up a few times. The chain links TRBV12-3 or TRBV12-4 to TRBJ1-5, with D hard to call. The CDR3 totals 16 residues. Trimming took 7 bases from V and 2 from J, leaving 18 bases between them. In nucleotides, the CDR3 is TGTGCCAGCACCAAGGCCCGGGCCGGGGGCAATCAGCCCCAGCATTTT. Residues: CASTKARAGGNQPQHF.

This clonotype was seen a handful of times. This chain uses TRBV6-6 with TRBJ2-3; the D is unclear. The CDR3 is 14 amino acids. Germline lookup yields CDR1 MNHNY and CDR2 SVGAGI (reference sequence). V lost 2 bases to trimming and J lost 3 bases, with 9 bases between them. CDR3 nucleotides: TGTGCCAGCAGTTACCGATCCAAAACAGATACGCAGTATTTT. Translated: CASSYRSKTDTQYF.

The gene calls are TRBV5-1 and TRBJ2-5; D perhaps matches TRBD2 (5 bases). Trimming shortened V by 1 base and J by 5 bases, and 12 bases separated the two germline ends. Germline V lookup: CDR1 SGHRS, CDR2 YFSETQ. The CDR3 runs 14 residues. CDR3 coding DNA: TGCGCCAGCAGCTTGCTGGGAGTTTGTGAGACCCAGTACTTC. Translation gives CASSLLGVCETQYF.

The J gene is TRBJ2-7, the V gene TRBV4-2, with 12 bases lining up with TRBD2. This CDR3 comprises 18 residues. Germline trimming cut 1 base from V and 5 bases from J; bases unmatched to any gene: 12. Germline-derived CDR1 and CDR2 are LGHNA and YNFKEQ. CDR3 coding DNA: TGTGCCAGCAGCCAAGTAGCTAGCGGGGGGGTAGGTGGCGACGAGCAGTACTTC. It specifies CASSQVASGGVGGDEQYF.

The chain employs TRBV7-9 and TRBJ1-2, with a possible D match to TRBD1 (5 bases). The V gene lost 5 bases and the J gene lost 10 bases, with 11 bases spanning the gap. The CDR3 is 11 amino acids. In germline, CDR1 is SEHNR, CDR2 FQNEAQ (reference sequence). Here the CDR3 reads CASSPGGAYTF. The CDR3 DNA sequence: TGTGCCAGCAGCCCCGGGGGAGCCTACACCTTC.